This TCR beta chain was observed in a study of blood T cell repertoires in COVID-19. Study overall: The study drew acute and convalescent COVID-19 samples from the United States, Italy and Spain. PBMCs, B-cell-depleted T cells, or T cells provided the cDNA or gDNA that made up the material.

The germline V gene has CDR1 MNHEY and CDR2 SMNVEV (reference sequence). V gave up 10 bases and J gave up 4 bases; unmatched junction bases: 13. The CDR3 runs to 15 residues. Source study methods: Amplification with reference gene primers provided the estimates of nucleated cell counts. Generated by immunoSEQ multiplex PCR, the TCRdb table keeps only in-frame clones and is missing some. That table supplies the V and J calls and clone size; D and trimming were determined from the DNA. The sample shows approximately 130,000 clones, about 86% of them seen only once. The receptor's source is a woman aged 45-65 years who had recovered from COVID-19. Sequencing used peripheral blood. The rearrangement uses TRBV27 and TRBJ2-3; 8 bases align to TRBD1. The CDR3 loop reads CATSDQQGAADTQYF. The CDR3 DNA reads as TGTGCCACATCAGACCAGCAGGGGGCGGCAGATACGCAGTATTTT.